One T cell receptor beta chain is described in this entry. Its antigen is undetermined. The sample is drawn from a study of graft-versus-host responses after intestinal transplantation. Study details: Recipients uniformly received anti-thymocyte globulin induction, followed by tacrolimus and steroids for roughly 3 years. Study conclusions and caveats: Early post-transplant HvG declines were associated with peak circulating GvH clone levels. GvH clonotypes were identified within recipient marrow, with a subset emerging first in ileum or blood. Allografts of one patient group, those with graft-donor T cell macrochimerism, had high graft-versus-host to host-versus-graft clonal ratios.

Sequencing was performed with immunoSEQ multiplex PCR; in TCRdb, only in-frame clones are kept and a portion is missing. The sample lists about 86,000 clones; 88% were seen once. The sequence derives from a human donor who was the organ donor for an intestinal transplant. The specimen comprised unstimulated CD4+ T cells sorted from spleen or lymph node cells, sampled before transplant.

The CDR3 nucleotides are TGTGCCAGCAGTTACACCCAAAGGCGGGGCCAAGAGACCCAGTACTTC. Translation gives CASSYTQRRGQETQYF. The chain carries TRBV6-5 and TRBJ2-5; D is possibly TRBD2 (6 bases). The CDR3 is 16 residues long. Germline V gene data show CDR1 as MNHEY and CDR2 as SVGAGI. The V end lost 2 bases, the J end lost 1 base, and 14 bases lay between the germline ends.